A single TCR beta chain is shown here with its context. The germline V gene has CDR1 LNHNV and CDR2 YYDKDF (reference sequence). The CDR3 sequence is 15 residues long. V lost 3 bases and J 2 bases, leaving 13 bases between the germline ends. In alopecia areata patients, both lesional scalp punch biopsies and peripheral blood were collected. The sequencing template was cDNA reverse transcribed from extracted RNA. Method: immunoSEQ multiplex PCR; TCRdb's copy keeps in-frame clones and lacks some. Among approximately 150,000 clones listed, approximately 51% were seen once. The sample belongs to a study of CD8+ T cells in alopecia areata.

The sample consisted of CD4+ T cells sorted from blood, taken at week 0. The source of this sequence is a human donor with alopecia areata. The chain links TRBV15 to TRBJ1-2; D not resolved. CDR3 sequence: CATSSTRRRNYGYTF. The CDR3 nucleotides are TGTGCCACCAGCAGCACCAGAAGAAGGAACTATGGCTACACCTTC.